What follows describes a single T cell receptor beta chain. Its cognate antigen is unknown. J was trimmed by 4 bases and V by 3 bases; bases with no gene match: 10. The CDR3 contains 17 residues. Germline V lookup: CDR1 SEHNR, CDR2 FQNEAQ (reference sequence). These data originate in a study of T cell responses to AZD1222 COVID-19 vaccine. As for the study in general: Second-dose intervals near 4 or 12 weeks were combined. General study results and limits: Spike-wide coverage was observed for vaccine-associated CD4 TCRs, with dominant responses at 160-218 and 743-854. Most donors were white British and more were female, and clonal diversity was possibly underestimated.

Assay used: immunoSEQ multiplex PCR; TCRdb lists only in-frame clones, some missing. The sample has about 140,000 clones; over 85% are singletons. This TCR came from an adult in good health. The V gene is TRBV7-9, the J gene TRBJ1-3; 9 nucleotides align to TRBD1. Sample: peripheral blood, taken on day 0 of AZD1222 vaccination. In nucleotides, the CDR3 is TGTGCCAGCAGCTTTTCGTCCGGGACAGGGTCGGGAAACACCATATATTTT. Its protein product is CASSFSSGTGSGNTIYF.